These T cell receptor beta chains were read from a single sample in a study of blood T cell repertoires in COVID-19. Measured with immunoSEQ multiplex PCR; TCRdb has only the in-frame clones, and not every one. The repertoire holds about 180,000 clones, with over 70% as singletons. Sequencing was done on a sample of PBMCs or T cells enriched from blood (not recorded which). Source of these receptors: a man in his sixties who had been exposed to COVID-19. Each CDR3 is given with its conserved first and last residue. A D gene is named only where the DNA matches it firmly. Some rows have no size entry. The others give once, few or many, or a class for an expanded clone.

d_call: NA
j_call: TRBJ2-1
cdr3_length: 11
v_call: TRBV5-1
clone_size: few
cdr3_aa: CASGAANEQFF
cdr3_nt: TGCGCCAGCGGGGCAGCGAATGAGCAGTTCTTC

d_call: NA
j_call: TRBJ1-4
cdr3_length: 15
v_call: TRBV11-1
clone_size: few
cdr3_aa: CASSFLPRTNEKLFF
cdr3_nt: TGTGCCAGCAGCTTTCTACCTCGGACTAATGAAAAACTGTTTTTT

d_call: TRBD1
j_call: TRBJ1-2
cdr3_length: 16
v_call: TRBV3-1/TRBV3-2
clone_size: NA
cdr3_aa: CASSPVTGQPYYGYTF
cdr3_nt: TGTGCCAGCAGCCCAGTCACGGGACAGCCTTACTATGGCTACACCTTC

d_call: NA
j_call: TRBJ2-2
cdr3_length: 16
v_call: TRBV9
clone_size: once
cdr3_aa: CASSVASGPNTGELFF
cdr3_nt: TGTGCCAGCAGCGTAGCCTCAGGGCCGAACACCGGGGAGCTGTTTTTT

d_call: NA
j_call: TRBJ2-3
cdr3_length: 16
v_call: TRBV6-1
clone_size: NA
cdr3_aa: CASSEGRLAITDTQYF
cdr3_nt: TGTGCCAGCAGTGAGGGGAGACTCGCGATCACAGATACGCAGTATTTT

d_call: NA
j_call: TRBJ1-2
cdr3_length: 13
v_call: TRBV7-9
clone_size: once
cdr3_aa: CASSRPGVYGYTF
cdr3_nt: TGTGCCAGCAGCCGGCCAGGGGTCTATGGCTACACCTTC

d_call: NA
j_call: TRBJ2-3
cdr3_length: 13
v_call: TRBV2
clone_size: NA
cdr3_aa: CASSGPRGDTQYF
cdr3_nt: TGTGCCAGCAGTGGGCCCCGGGGAGATACGCAGTATTTT

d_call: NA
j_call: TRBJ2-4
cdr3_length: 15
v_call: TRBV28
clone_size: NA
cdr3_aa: CASSLVGLAKNIQYF
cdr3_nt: TGTGCCAGCAGTTTAGTGGGGCTGGCCAAAAACATTCAGTACTTC

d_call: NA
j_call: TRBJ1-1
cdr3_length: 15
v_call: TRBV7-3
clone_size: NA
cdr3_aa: CASSLSLNRLAEAFF
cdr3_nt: TGTGCCAGCAGCTTATCTCTTAACAGGTTAGCTGAAGCTTTCTTT

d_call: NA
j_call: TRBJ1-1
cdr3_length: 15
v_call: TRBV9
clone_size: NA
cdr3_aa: CASSVSRGSSTEAFF
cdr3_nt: TGTGCCAGCAGCGTCAGCAGGGGAAGTAGTACTGAAGCTTTCTTT

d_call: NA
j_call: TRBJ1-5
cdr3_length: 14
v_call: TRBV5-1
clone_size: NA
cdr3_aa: CASSLGGSNQPQHF
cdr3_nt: TGCGCCAGCAGCTTGGGAGGCTCCAATCAGCCCCAGCATTTT

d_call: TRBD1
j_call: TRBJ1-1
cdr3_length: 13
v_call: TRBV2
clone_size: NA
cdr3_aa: CASSEAHGQGAFF
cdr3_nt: TGTGCCAGCAGTGAAGCTCATGGACAGGGAGCTTTCTTT

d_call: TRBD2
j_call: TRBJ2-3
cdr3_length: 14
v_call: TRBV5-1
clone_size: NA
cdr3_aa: CASSLVGRADTQYF
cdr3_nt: TGCGCCAGCAGCTTGGTAGGGAGGGCAGATACGCAGTATTTT

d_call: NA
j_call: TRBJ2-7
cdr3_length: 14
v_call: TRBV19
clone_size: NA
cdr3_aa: CASTPTASYYEQYF
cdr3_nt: TGTGCCAGTACCCCGACAGCATCCTACTACGAGCAGTACTTC

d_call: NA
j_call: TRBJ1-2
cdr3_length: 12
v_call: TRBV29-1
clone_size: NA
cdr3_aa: CSVGGTHYGYTF
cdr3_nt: TGCAGCGTGGGAGGGACACACTATGGCTACACCTTC

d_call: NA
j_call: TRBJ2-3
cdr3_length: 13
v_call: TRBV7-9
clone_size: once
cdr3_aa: CASSLQGADTQYF
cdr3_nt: TGTGCCAGCAGCTTGCAGGGTGCGGATACGCAGTATTTT

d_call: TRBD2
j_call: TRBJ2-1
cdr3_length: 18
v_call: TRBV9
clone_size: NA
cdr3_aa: CASSASGTSGRARDEQFF
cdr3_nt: TGTGCCAGCAGCGCCTCCGGGACTAGCGGGAGGGCCAGGGATGAGCAGTTCTTC

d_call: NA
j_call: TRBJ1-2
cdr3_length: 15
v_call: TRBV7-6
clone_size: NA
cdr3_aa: CASSLAAGGLYGYTF
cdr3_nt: TGTGCCAGCAGCTTAGCGGCCGGGGGGCTGTATGGCTACACCTTC

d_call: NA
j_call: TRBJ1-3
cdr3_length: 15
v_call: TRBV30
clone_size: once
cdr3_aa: CAWSRDSGSGNTIYF
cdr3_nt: TGTGCCTGGAGTCGGGACTCTGGCTCAGGAAACACCATATATTTT

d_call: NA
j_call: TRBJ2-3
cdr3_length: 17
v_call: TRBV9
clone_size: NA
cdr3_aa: CASSVVGTGLGTDTQYF
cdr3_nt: TGTGCCAGCAGCGTAGTAGGTACAGGTCTGGGCACAGATACGCAGTATTTT

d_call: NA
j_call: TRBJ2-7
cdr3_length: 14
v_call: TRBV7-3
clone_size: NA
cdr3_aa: CASSPGLPRDEQYF
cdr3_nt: TGTGCCAGCAGCCCTGGACTGCCCCGGGACGAGCAGTACTTC

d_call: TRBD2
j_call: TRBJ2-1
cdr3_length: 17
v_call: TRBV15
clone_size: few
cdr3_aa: CATSRPPGLAVYNEQFF
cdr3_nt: TGTGCCACCAGCAGACCACCGGGACTAGCGGTATACAATGAGCAGTTCTTC

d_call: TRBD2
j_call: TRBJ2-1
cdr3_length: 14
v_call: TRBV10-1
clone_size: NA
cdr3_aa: CASSEPGEGNEQFF
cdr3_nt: TGCGCCAGCAGTGAGCCCGGGGAGGGCAATGAGCAGTTCTTC

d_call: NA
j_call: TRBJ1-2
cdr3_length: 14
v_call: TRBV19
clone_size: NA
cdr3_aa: CASSLSGANYGYTF
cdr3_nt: TGTGCCAGTAGTTTGTCAGGGGCTAATTATGGCTACACCTTC

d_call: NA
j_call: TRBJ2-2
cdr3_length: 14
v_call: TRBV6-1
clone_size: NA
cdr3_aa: CASSEDTGAGELFF
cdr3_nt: TGTGCCAGCAGTGAAGATACGGGAGCCGGGGAGCTGTTTTTT

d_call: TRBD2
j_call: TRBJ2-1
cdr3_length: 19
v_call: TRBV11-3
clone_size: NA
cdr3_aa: CASSVTGRLAGAGYNEQFF
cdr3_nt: TGTGCCAGCAGCGTTACAGGGAGACTAGCGGGAGCGGGCTACAATGAGCAGTTCTTC

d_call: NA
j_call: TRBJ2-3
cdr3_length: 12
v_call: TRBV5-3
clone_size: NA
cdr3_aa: CASDREADTQYF
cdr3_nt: TGTGCCAGCGACAGGGAGGCAGATACGCAGTATTTT